This is a list of T cell receptor beta chains from one sample in a study of T cell responses to AZD1222 COVID-19 vaccine. Method: immunoSEQ multiplex PCR; TCRdb's copy keeps in-frame clones and lacks some. The table lists 78,000 or so clones, around 82% of them singletons. The material sequenced was peripheral blood, taken 28 days after the second AZD1222 dose. These receptors were obtained from an adult who received the AZD1222 COVID-19 vaccine. The conserved cysteine and the conserved F or W are not part of the CDR3 here.

cdr3_length,j_call,v_call,cdr3_aa
12,TRBJ1-2,TRBV7-9,ASSSTDRIYGYT
10,TRBJ2-7,TRBV3-1/TRBV3-2,ASSLATGEQY
12,TRBJ2-7,TRBV5-6,ASSLGGSTYEQY
12,TRBJ2-7,TRBV5-1,ASSQGTELYEQY
14,TRBJ2-7,TRBV5-1,ASSLSPASGMYEQY
14,TRBJ1-2,TRBV2,ASSEAGQYGDYGYT
13,TRBJ1-1,TRBV5-4,ASSSDRGRRTEAF
12,TRBJ2-3,TRBV15,ATSSESGSGTQY
12,TRBJ2-3,TRBV6-5,ASRWDRDSITQY
12,TRBJ2-1,TRBV14,ASSQRTVYNEQF
12,TRBJ2-7,TRBV18,ASSPPRETYEQY
14,TRBJ2-5,TRBV4-1,ASSQEGWGVGETQY
12,TRBJ2-7,TRBV6-6,ATNPTGARSEQY
12,TRBJ2-5,TRBV28,ASSATGDGETQY
13,TRBJ2-1,TRBV4-3,ASSQGGGRADEQF
10,TRBJ1-6,TRBV11-2,ASSLTSSPLH
12,TRBJ2-2,TRBV7-8,ASSHMGNTGELF
12,TRBJ2-3,TRBV7-3,ASSLQGLVDTQY